The source of this T cell receptor (beta chain) is a study of low-dose radiotherapy and immunotherapy resistance in tumors. The J segment lost 4 bases and the V segment lost 6 bases, leaving 4 bases of the junction unmatched. The CDR3 contains 15 residues. The time point was: after trial treatment. Treatment described: LDRT plus nivolumab, ipilimumab, low-dose cyclophosphamide and aspirin (RACIN trial). Eligible patients had advanced solid tumors lacking tumor-infiltrating lymphocytes. This clonotype was seen ten or more times. Primers used for first-strand cDNA, a TRAV- and TRBV-specific set, covered both alpha and beta chains. TCR amplification involved 15 to 25 PCR cycles with a constant-region primer and V-primer adapter. TCRdb analysed the reads with MiXCR anew, one entry per CDR3 protein. The sample yields some 100,000 distinct CDR3 sequences, around 21% seen once.

The sequences come from PBMCs, collected after low-dose radiotherapy plus immunotherapy. The TCR sequence derives from a male donor with prostate cancer. V and J are TRBV12-3 or TRBV12-4 and TRBJ2-1, with 12 nucleotides matching TRBD2. The CDR3 bases are TGTGCCAGCAGCTTGACTAGCGGGGGATACAATGAGCAGTTCTTC. This sequence encodes CASSLTSGGYNEQFF.